This T cell receptor beta chain came from a study of vaccination effects on CD4 cells after COVID-19. The wider study: A couple of convalescent patients gave samples 16 days and one week before vaccination.

Trimming took 0 bases from V and 3 from J, leaving 11 bases between them. The CDR3 loop spans 16 amino acids. Germline V gene lookup returns CDR1 SGHNT and CDR2 YENEEA. Study results and caveats: Convalescents showed post-vaccine spike-reactive clones that were mainly new vaccine-induced clones.

Antigen-specific CD4+ T cells were expanded with viral peptide pools in the ViraFEST assay before sequencing. Isolating CD4+ T cells followed less than 12 days of culture. SARS-CoV-2 infected the person between March and December 2020, as confirmed by PCR. Every well got around 2 million PBMC, which were grown with around 10 IU/ml IL-2 and 9 to 10 ug/ml peptides. Days 3 and 7 saw half the medium replaced with IL-2 medium. Comments on this clone: Its antigen remains unidentified.

TCRdb's table, derived via immunoSEQ multiplex PCR, lists solely in-frame clones and lacks some. The top ten clones hold around 15% of a sample with about 26,000 clones, around three quarters of them seen once. This sequence joins TRBV11-3 and TRBJ2-2; possibly TRBD1 or TRBD2 for D (6 bases each). This sequence originates from a human donor who had a prior SARS-CoV-2 infection. Sequences were derived from CD4+ T cells from PBMCs cultured with HCoV-NL63 spike peptides, sampled before COVID-19 vaccination. The chain's CDR3 is CASSLDGGPDTGELFF. The CDR3 region has the DNA TGTGCCAGCAGCTTAGATGGGGGGCCGGACACCGGGGAGCTGTTTTTT.